This T cell receptor (beta chain) derives from a study of T cells in Graves' hyperthyroidism and ophthalmopathy. Looking at the study overall: Peripheral blood sampling occurred at initial diagnosis, before any treatment.

In making diagnoses, clinical symptoms, serum thyroxine and TRAb, thyroid ultrasound and orbital computed tomography were all used. CDR3 length: 14 amino acids. V lost 8 bases and J lost 5; bases outside the gene matches: 11. The germline gives CDR1 MRHNA, CDR2 SNTAGT. General study results and limits: Appearing also in blood were most of the thyroid clonotypes expanded above 0.001.

TCR beta CDR3 region amplification was performed from RNA transcripts. Primed by the HTBI set, a first-round RT-PCR was run on the TCR CDR3. TCRdb reprocessed the multiplex PCR reads with MiXCR, giving one entry per CDR3 protein. Here the sample spans some 510,000 distinct CDR3 sequences, less than 25% being singletons. This clonotype was found many times. The antigen remains unidentified. This TCR was recovered from a man aged 18-30 years with Graves' hyperthyroidism. The sequenced sample was blood. The rearrangement links TRBV6-4 to TRBJ2-7, with 8 positions matching TRBD1. The CDR3 sequence is CASPTGAKEDEQYF. CDR3 coding DNA: TGTGCCAGCCCGACAGGGGCGAAAGAGGACGAGCAGTACTTC.